This T cell receptor beta chain was recorded in a study of blood T cell repertoires in COVID-19. In the study overall: COVID-19 samples from acute and convalescent phases originated in the United States, Italy and Spain.

Germline V gives CDR1 MNHEY, CDR2 SVGEGT. The ends were cut back, 2 bases at V and 3 bases at J, with 7 bases in the middle. The CDR3 runs 13 residues. This clone appeared a few times. Only in-frame clones appear in the TCRdb table, and some are missing; sequencing was by immunoSEQ multiplex PCR. The table lists about 76,000 clones, approximately 86% of them singletons. Material for sequencing was peripheral blood. The sequence was collected from a human donor in a cohort sampled during active COVID-19. V and J are TRBV6-2 or TRBV6-3 and TRBJ1-1, with no clear D. In DNA form, the CDR3 reads TGTGCCAGCAGTTACCAGGTTTACACTGAAGCTTTCTTT. It encodes CASSYQVYTEAFF.